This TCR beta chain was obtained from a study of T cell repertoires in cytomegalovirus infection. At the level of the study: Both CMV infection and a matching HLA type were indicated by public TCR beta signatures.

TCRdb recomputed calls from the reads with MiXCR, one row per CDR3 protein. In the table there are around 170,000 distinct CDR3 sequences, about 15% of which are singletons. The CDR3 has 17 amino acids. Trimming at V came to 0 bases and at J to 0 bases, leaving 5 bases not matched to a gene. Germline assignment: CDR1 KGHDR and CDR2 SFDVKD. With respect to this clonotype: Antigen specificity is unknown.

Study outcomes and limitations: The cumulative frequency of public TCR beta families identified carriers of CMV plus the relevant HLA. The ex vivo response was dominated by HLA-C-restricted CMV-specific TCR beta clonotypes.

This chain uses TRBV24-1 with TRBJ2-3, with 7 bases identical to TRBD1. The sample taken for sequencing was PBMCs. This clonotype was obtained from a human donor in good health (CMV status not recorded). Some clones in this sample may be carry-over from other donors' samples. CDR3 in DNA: TGTGCCACCAGTGATTTGGGGACAGCGGATAGCACAGATACGCAGTATTTT. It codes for CATSDLGTADSTDTQYF.